This is a list of T cell receptor beta chains from one sample in a study of Ad26.COV2.S vaccination and SARS-CoV-2 variants. Method: immunoSEQ multiplex PCR; TCRdb's copy keeps in-frame clones and lacks some. The table shows about 350,000 clones, with around 90% occurring only once. The input for sequencing was peripheral blood, taken in a trial of Ad26.COV2.S vaccine versus placebo. The source is a person aged 18-60 years who received the Ad26.COV2.S COVID-19 vaccine or a placebo. Each CDR3 is given with its conserved first and last residue. The D gene is left open where the match is weak. Only part of the rows carry a size: once, few, many, or a class if the clone is expanded.

D gene	clone size	V gene	J gene	CDR3 protein	CDR3 DNA
.	.	TRBV28	TRBJ1-5	CATAPQGNQPQHF	TGTGCCACCGCTCCCCAGGGCAATCAGCCCCAGCATTTT
TRBD1	.	TRBV6-1	TRBJ1-1	CASSDRTGVNTEAFF	TGTGCCAGCAGTGACCGGACAGGGGTGAACACTGAAGCTTTCTTT
.	.	TRBV4-1	TRBJ2-1	CASSRAESSYNEQFF	TGCGCCAGCAGCCGGGCGGAGAGCTCCTACAATGAGCAGTTCTTC
.	once	TRBV15	TRBJ1-1	CATSQSFTEAFF	TGTGCCACCAGTCAGTCGTTCACTGAAGCTTTCTTT
.	.	TRBV5-1	TRBJ1-5	CASSAGERNQPQHF	TGCGCCAGCAGCGCGGGAGAGAGAAATCAGCCCCAGCATTTT
TRBD1	.	TRBV19	TRBJ2-7	CASSRDRSSYEQYF	TGTGCCAGTAGTAGGGACAGGAGCTCCTACGAGCAGTACTTC
.	.	TRBV27	TRBJ2-1	CASTSGAVSYNEQFF	TGTGCCAGCACCTCCGGGGCAGTCTCCTACAATGAGCAGTTCTTC
.	.	TRBV4-3	TRBJ1-5	CASSLRWNQPQHF	TGCGCCAGCAGCCTCCGATGGAATCAGCCCCAGCATTTT
.	.	TRBV7-9	TRBJ1-2	CASTPDSLYGYTF	TGTGCCAGCACCCCGGACAGTCTCTATGGCTACACCTTC
.	.	TRBV29-1	TRBJ2-1	CSATYNEQFF	TGCAGCGCCACCTACAATGAGCAGTTCTTC
.	.	TRBV24-1	TRBJ2-1	CATSDSGRNEQFF	TGTGCCACCAGTGATTCGGGCCGGAATGAGCAGTTCTTC
.	once	TRBV5-1	TRBJ1-1	CASSLEGSSAFF	TGCGCCAGCAGCTTGGAGGGGAGTTCGGCTTTCTTT
.	.	TRBV7-6	TRBJ2-5	CASSSRQYQETQYF	TGTGCCAGCAGCTCCCGACAGTACCAAGAGACCCAGTACTTC
.	once	TRBV27	TRBJ1-5	CASRLGVAGQPQHF	TGTGCCAGCAGGCTGGGGGTGGCGGGTCAGCCCCAGCATTTT
.	few	TRBV3-1/TRBV3-2	TRBJ2-7	CASSLRQGRDEQYF	TGTGCCAGCAGCCTCCGTCAGGGGCGCGACGAGCAGTACTTC
.	.	TRBV15	TRBJ2-2	CATRDISANTGELFF	TGTGCCACCCGGGACATTTCCGCGAACACCGGGGAGCTGTTTTTT
.	.	TRBV12-3/TRBV12-4	TRBJ1-6	CASSLANSPLHF	TGTGCCAGCAGTTTAGCCAATTCACCCCTCCACTTT